This T cell receptor beta chain was captured in a study of blood T cell repertoires in COVID-19. Study summary: The origin of the acute and convalescent COVID-19 samples was the United States, Italy and Spain. T cells, B-cell-depleted T cells, or PBMCs provided the cDNA or gDNA that served as material.

In the original workflow: Nucleated cell number was recorded as an estimate derived from reference gene primer amplification. Libraries were prepared by immunoSEQ multiplex PCR; TCRdb keeps only in-frame clonotypes and omits some of them. The V and J calls and clone size come from that table; D and trimming were worked out from the DNA. The sample carries 290,000 or so clones, about 89% recorded once. Germline-derived CDR1 and CDR2 are LGHNA and YNFKEQ. V lost 0 bases, J lost 4 bases, and 5 bases stayed unmatched. The CDR3 has 16 residues. Seattle participants joined during active infection and were tracked over time.

The rearrangement uses TRBV4-2 and TRBJ2-5; TRBD2 matches 10 bases. Sequenced: peripheral blood. The clonotype comes from a woman aged 25 to 39 with COVID-19, enrolled during active disease. CDR3 DNA: TGTGCCAGCAGCCAAGAGGAGCGGGAGGGCGGAGAGACCCAGTACTTC. This translates into CASSQEEREGGETQYF.